This T cell receptor beta chain was obtained from a study of cytomegalovirus exposure and HLA in healthy donors. On the study more broadly: As an earlier analysis found, about 179 million T cells yielded approximately 100 million unique TCR beta sequences.

Primers: 60 Vbeta forward and 13 Jbeta reverse. Clones were read by immunoSEQ multiplex PCR, and TCRdb kept only the in-frame ones, dropping some. This table has some 180,000 clones, around 80% appearing once. This CDR3 has 17 residues. The V segment lost 1 base and the J segment 9 bases; nucleotides outside the gene matches: 13. Per germline, CDR1 SNHLY and CDR2 FYNNEI. Nominal health characterized the donors when sampled, though unrecorded immune exposures were likely. V is TRBV2 and J is TRBJ2-2; 8 bases line up with TRBD2. This TCR came from a woman aged 25 to 45 in good health and CMV-seronegative. The sample consisted of PBMCs. CDR3 sequence reads: CASSEVGSGGEDWELFF. The CDR3 DNA sequence: TGTGCCAGCAGTGAAGTGGGGTCGGGGGGGGAGGATTGGGAGCTGTTTTTT.